This T cell receptor beta chain was recorded in a study of T cells in Graves' hyperthyroidism and ophthalmopathy. Regarding the study as a whole: Among clonotypes expanded in thyroid above 0.001, most were also found in blood.

Criteria for exclusion of patients were uncontrolled infection, other autoimmune disease, pregnancy or lactation. Clinical symptoms, serum thyroxine, TRAb, thyroid ultrasound and orbital computed tomography established diagnosis. With V trimmed by 4 bases and J by 7 bases, 7 bases remained unmatched. CDR3 length: 15 amino acids. Per the germline V gene, CDR1 is DFQATT and CDR2 is SNEGSKA (reference sequence). TCR beta CDR3 region amplification was performed from RNA transcripts. A set of HTBI primers served as the primers for a first-round RT-PCR of the TCR CDR3. Each CDR3 protein is one row after TCRdb ran MiXCR on the multiplex PCR reads. The repertoire holds 500,000 to 600,000 distinct CDR3 sequences, with approximately 49% as singletons. Concerning this clonotype: Its antigen is not known.

The receptor comes from an adult woman with Graves' disease, either hyperthyroidism or ophthalmopathy (not recorded which). The sequencing input was peripheral blood or thyroid tissue (not recorded which). The gene calls are TRBV20-1 and TRBJ1-6, with 10 bases that match TRBD1. The CDR3 sequence is CSAIKPGQGNSPLHF. The CDR3, as DNA: TGCAGTGCTATTAAACCGGGACAGGGGAATTCACCCCTCCACTTT.